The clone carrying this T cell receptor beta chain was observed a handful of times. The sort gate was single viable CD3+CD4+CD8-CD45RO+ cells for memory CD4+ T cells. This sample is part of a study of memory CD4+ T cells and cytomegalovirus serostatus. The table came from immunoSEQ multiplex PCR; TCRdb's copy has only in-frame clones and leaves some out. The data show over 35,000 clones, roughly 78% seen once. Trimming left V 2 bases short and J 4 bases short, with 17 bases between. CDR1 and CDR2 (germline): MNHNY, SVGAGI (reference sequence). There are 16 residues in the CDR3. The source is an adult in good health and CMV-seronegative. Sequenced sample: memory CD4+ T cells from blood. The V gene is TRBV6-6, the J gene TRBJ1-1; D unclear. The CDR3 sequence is CASSYPSPSGVTEAFF. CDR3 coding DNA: TGTGCCAGCAGTTACCCCTCACCGTCCGGGGTCACTGAAGCTTTCTTT.